This entry lists 14 T cell receptor beta chains sequenced from one sample in a study of blood T cell repertoires in COVID-19. Only in-frame clones appear in the TCRdb table, and some are missing; sequencing was by immunoSEQ multiplex PCR. Of fewer than 300,000 clones listed, approximately 84% are singletons. Sequencing used PBMCs or T cells enriched from blood (not recorded which). These TCRs come from a man between 18 and 35 years old who had recovered from COVID-19.

V gene TRBV6-6 combines with J gene TRBJ1-2; 10 positions match TRBD1. The CDR3 contains 14 residues. J gave up 7 bases and V 4 bases, and 6 bases lay outside the gene matches. Germline V lookup: CDR1 MNHNY, CDR2 SVGAGI (reference sequence). CDR3 bases: TGTGCCAGCAGTTCGGGACAGGGGAGATTTGGCTACACCTTC. Translating gives CASSSGQGRFGYTF.

The chain recombines TRBV19 with TRBJ2-7; TRBD2 is a possible D gene (6 bases). Germline CDR1 and CDR2: LNHDA and SQIVND (reference sequence). The germline V and J ends were trimmed by 5 bases and 2 bases, with 13 bases remaining between them. This CDR3 has 14 residues. The CDR3 here is CASSPRDFTYEQYF. As DNA, the CDR3 is TGTGCCAGTAGTCCCAGGGACTTCACCTACGAGCAGTACTTC.

V is TRBV6-5 and J is TRBJ1-2; D gene ambiguous. Germline CDR1 MNHEY, CDR2 SVGAGI. The CDR3 runs 14 residues. With 7 bases removed from V and 8 bases from J, the gap between germline ends came to 20 bases. In nucleotides, the CDR3 is TGTGCCAGCATCTTCACACGGGATGGCGGAGGCTACACCTTC. This gives the protein CASIFTRDGGGYTF.

The rearrangement links TRBV6-1 to TRBJ2-5; D remains unclear. The CDR3 spans 15 residues. CDR1 and CDR2 from the germline V gene are MNHNS and SASEGT. V was pared by 2 bases and J by 4 bases, with 14 bases between. The chain's CDR3 is CASSESLRHAETQYF. The CDR3 nucleotides read TGTGCCAGCAGTGAAAGTTTACGACACGCAGAGACCCAGTACTTC.

The V gene is TRBV3-1 (or the pseudogene TRBV3-2), the J gene TRBJ2-5, with 8 nucleotides matching TRBD1. The CDR3 has 14 residues. Germline assignment: CDR1 LGHDT and CDR2 YNNKEL (reference sequence). V shed 6 bases and J 2 bases; nucleotides not matched to a gene: 5. Here the CDR3 reads CASRKRDRQETQYF. The DNA for the CDR3 is TGTGCCAGCAGAAAAAGGGACAGGCAAGAGACCCAGTACTTC.

The chain recombines TRBV2 with TRBJ1-1; TRBD1 aligns across 8 bases. The CDR3 is made up of 12 amino acids. V was clipped by 8 bases and J by 6 bases; unmatched bases: 5. Per the germline V gene, CDR1 is SNHLY and CDR2 is FYNNEI. CDR3 bases: TGTGCCAGCGACAGGGGCTCTGCTGAAGCTTTCTTT. It specifies CASDRGSAEAFF.

V gene TRBV11-2 combines with J gene TRBJ2-1; maybe TRBD2 (7 bases). Germline CDR1 is SGHAT and CDR2 is FQNNGV. The CDR3 consists of 16 residues. V lost 5 bases and J 10 bases, leaving 24 bases between the germline ends. For the CDR3, the DNA is TGTGCCAGCAGCCCGGCTCCTCGGGGGGCCCCAAGGGAGCAGTTCTTC. This codes for CASSPAPRGAPREQFF.

CDR3 nucleotides: TGTGCCAGCAGCCAGGGACCGGGACTAGCGGAACCTAAAGGGAGGGATACGCAGTATTTT. Its translation: CASSQGPGLAEPKGRDTQYF. The chain recombines TRBV3-1 (or the pseudogene TRBV3-2) with TRBJ2-3; 11 nucleotides agree with TRBD2. The CDR3 extends over 20 amino acids. V was clipped by 3 bases and J by 6 bases; unmatched bases: 20. The germline CDR1 and CDR2 sequences are LGHDT and YNNKEL (reference sequence).

A note on this clone: The junction departs from the called germline gene at one end, perhaps through a read error. The chain combines TRBV7-7 with TRBJ1-5, with D possibly matching TRBD1 (6 bases). This CDR3 has 15 residues. The germline V gene has CDR1 SSHAT and CDR2 FNYEAQ (reference sequence). CDR3 sequence: CASTTRWGHGQPQHF. The CDR3 DNA sequence: TGTGCTAGCACCACAAGGTGGGGGCACGGTCAGCCCCAGCATTTT.

The V call is TRBV7-2, the J call TRBJ1-2, with D possibly TRBD1 on 5 matching bases. This CDR3 comprises 15 residues. CDR1 is SGHTA and CDR2 is FQGNSA in the germline V gene. Deletions cut 4 bases from V and 0 bases from J, with 12 bases between. The CDR3 DNA sequence: TGTGCCAGCAGCTCCCGGACAAGCTCTAACTATGGCTACACCTTC. Its translation: CASSSRTSSNYGYTF.

This chain uses TRBV27 with TRBJ1-6, with TRBD1 matching over 8 bases. CDR1 is MNHEY, CDR2 SMNVEV, per germline (reference sequence). The CDR3 covers 16 residues. With V trimmed by 2 bases and J by 7 bases, 7 bases remained unmatched. Here the CDR3 DNA reads TGTGCCAGCAGTTTACAATTAAGGACAGGGAATTCACCCCTCCACTTT. Translating it yields CASSLQLRTGNSPLHF.

As for this clone: The sample contains more than one DNA sequence encoding this CDR3. The DNA of the CDR3 is TGTGCCTGGAGTGTACAGGGCAATCAGCCCCAGCATTTT. As protein: CAWSVQGNQPQHF. V gene TRBV30 combines with J gene TRBJ1-5; a possible D gene is TRBD1 (5 bases). CDR1 GTSNPN and CDR2 SVGIG come from the germline V gene (reference sequence). The CDR3 has 13 residues. Trimming stripped 0 bases from V and 2 bases from J, with 5 bases between.

The rearrangement links TRBV11-3 to TRBJ2-5; 8 nucleotides line up with TRBD1. The CDR3 sequence is 15 residues long. Germline values: CDR1 SGHNT, CDR2 YENEEA. After removal of 5 bases from V and 1 base from J, the junction contained 6 bases not matched to a gene. The CDR3 nucleotides read TGTGCCAGCAGCCCGGGGACAGGATCCCAAGAGACCCAGTACTTC. It is translated as CASSPGTGSQETQYF.

The chain employs TRBV9 and TRBJ2-1; 7 bases are shared with TRBD2. Germline lookup yields CDR1 SGDLS and CDR2 YYNGEE. V shed 0 bases and J 8 bases; nucleotides not matched to a gene: 11. The CDR3 spans 16 residues. The CDR3 is CASSVGSGTNPDEQFF. As DNA, the CDR3 is TGTGCCAGCAGCGTAGGCTCCGGGACTAATCCAGATGAGCAGTTCTTC.